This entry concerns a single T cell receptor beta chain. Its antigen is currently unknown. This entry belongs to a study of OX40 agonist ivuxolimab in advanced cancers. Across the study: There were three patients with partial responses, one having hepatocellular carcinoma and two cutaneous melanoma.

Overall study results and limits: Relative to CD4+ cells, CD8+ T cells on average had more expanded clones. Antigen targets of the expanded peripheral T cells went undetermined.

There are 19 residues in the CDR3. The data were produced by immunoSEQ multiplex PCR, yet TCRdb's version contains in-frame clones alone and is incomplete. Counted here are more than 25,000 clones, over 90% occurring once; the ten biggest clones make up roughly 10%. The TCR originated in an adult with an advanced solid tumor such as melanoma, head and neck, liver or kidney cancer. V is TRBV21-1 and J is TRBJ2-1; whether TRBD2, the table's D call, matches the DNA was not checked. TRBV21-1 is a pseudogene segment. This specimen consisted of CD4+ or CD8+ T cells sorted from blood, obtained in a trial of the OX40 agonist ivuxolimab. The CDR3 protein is CASSKVNGREGSEMNEQFF. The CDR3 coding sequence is TGTGCCAGCAGCAAAGTAAATGGGCGGGAGGGCTCAGAGATGAATGAGCAGTTCTTC.